This TCR beta chain was observed in a study of OX40 agonist ivuxolimab in advanced cancers. Study-wide background: Patients were dosed intravenously with ivuxolimab at 0.01 to 10 mg/kg every 2 weeks. Study conclusions and caveats: On average, a greater number of expanded clones characterised CD8+ T cells relative to CD4+. Clonal expansion by week 6 occurred in CD4+ and CD8+ blood T cells (at 0.1 to 3.0 mg/kg).

The CDR3 has 16 amino acids. Germline V CDR1 and CDR2: SGDLS, YYNGEE. V was pared by 6 bases and J by 1 base, with 9 bases of the junction left unmatched. Details on this clone: Its antigen remains unknown.

Prior autoimmune disease or systemic immunosuppression barred patients. Produced via immunoSEQ multiplex PCR; TCRdb's table is partial and in-frame only. The sample holds about 72,000 clones, roughly four fifths seen once. The rearrangement joins TRBV9 to TRBJ2-1; TRBD2 aligns across 8 bases. The origin of this receptor is an adult with an advanced solid tumor such as melanoma, head and neck, liver or kidney cancer. The source material was CD4+ or CD8+ T cells sorted from blood, sampled in a trial of the OX40 agonist ivuxolimab. CDR3 coding DNA: TGTGCCAGCACCGGAAGCGGGAGCCTTTCCTACAATGAGCAGTTCTTC. Its translation: CASTGSGSLSYNEQFF.